This section outlines one T cell receptor beta chain sequence together with its context. The antigen is undetermined. These data belong to a study of T cell repertoires in cytomegalovirus infection. Study-level background: Well-studied HLA-B-restricted epitopes and recently identified HLA-C-restricted epitopes of CMV were both used in the study.

General study results and limits: Predominance within the ex vivo response was attributable to HLA-C-restricted CMV-specific TCR beta clonotypes.

This CDR3 spans 15 amino acids. V was pared by 3 bases and J by 8 bases, with 5 bases of the junction left unmatched. The germline V gene encodes CDR1 SGHNT and CDR2 YYREEE (reference sequence). MiXCR was run by TCRdb on the reads, yielding one entry per CDR3 protein. The sample lists 750,000 to 950,000 distinct CDR3 sequences; approximately 32% were seen once. The V gene is TRBV5-4, the J gene TRBJ1-4; 12 nucleotides agree with TRBD1. The source is a human donor in good health (CMV status not recorded). Some clones in this sample may be carry-over from other donors' samples. Material: cultured CD8+ T cells from PBMCs, obtained from culture after CMV antigen stimulation. For the CDR3, the DNA is TGTGCCAGCAGCTGGGGGACAGGGGGCAGGGAAAAACTGTTTTTT. Translation: CASSWGTGGREKLFF.